This TCR beta chain was retrieved from a study of CD8 T cells in ankylosing spondylitis. One entry per CDR3 protein results from TCRdb running MiXCR on the 5' RACE reads. The repertoire has about 39,000 distinct CDR3 sequences, over 9% of them found once; the top ten carry approximately 15%. This clonotype was detected many times. V lost 7 bases, J lost 5 bases, and 18 bases lay in between. CDR3 size: 13 residues. Germline CDR1 is SQVTM and CDR2 is ANQGSEA. The sequencing sample was made of blood, either unsorted or a sorted T cell fraction (not recorded which). V is TRBV29-1 and J is TRBJ2-7; D unclear. This TCR came from a male donor with ankylosing spondylitis or in good health (not recorded which). In DNA, the CDR3 is TGCAGCGGATCCTCCCTAGGGCGGCACGAGCAGTACTTC. It translates to CSGSSLGRHEQYF.